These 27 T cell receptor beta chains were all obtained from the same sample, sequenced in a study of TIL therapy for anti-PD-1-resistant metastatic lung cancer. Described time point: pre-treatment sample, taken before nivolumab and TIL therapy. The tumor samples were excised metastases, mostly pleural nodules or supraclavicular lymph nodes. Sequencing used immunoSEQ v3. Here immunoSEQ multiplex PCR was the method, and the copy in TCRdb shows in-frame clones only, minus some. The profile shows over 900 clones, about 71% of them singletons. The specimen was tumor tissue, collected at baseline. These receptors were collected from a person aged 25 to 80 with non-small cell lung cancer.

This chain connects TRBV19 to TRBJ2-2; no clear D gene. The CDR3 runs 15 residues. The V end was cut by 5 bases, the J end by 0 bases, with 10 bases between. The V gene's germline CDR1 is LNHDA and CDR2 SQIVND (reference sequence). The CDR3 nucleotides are TGTGCCAGTAGTTGGACGTACTCGAACACCGGGGAGCTGTTTTTT. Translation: CASSWTYSNTGELFF.

CDR3 in amino acids: CATRGWGDQPQHF. DNA for the CDR3: TGTGCCACCAGGGGGTGGGGGGATCAGCCCCAGCATTTT. The chain combines TRBV15 with TRBJ1-5; the D gene is possibly TRBD1 (5 bases). The V gene lost 6 bases and the J gene lost 5 bases, with 11 bases spanning the gap. The CDR3 has 13 amino acids. In germline, CDR1 is LNHNV, CDR2 YYDKDF (reference sequence).

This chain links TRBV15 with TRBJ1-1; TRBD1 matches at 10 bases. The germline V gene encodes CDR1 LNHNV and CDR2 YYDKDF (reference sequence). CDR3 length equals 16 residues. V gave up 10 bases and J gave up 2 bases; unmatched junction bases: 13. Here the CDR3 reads CAKISGQGQLNTEAFF. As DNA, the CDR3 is TGTGCCAAAATTTCGGGACAGGGGCAATTAAACACTGAAGCTTTCTTT.

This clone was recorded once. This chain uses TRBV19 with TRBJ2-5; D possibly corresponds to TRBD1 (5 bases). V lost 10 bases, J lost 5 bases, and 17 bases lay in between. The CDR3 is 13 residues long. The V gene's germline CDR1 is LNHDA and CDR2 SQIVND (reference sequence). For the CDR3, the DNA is TGTGCCACGAGTCAGGGTTCCTGGGAGACCCAGTACTTC. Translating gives CATSQGSWETQYF.

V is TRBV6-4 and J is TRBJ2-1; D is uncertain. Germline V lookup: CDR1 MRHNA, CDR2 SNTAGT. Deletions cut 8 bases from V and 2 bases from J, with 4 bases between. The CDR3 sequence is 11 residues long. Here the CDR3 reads CASGTYNEQFF. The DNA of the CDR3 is TGTGCCAGCGGGACCTACAATGAGCAGTTCTTC.

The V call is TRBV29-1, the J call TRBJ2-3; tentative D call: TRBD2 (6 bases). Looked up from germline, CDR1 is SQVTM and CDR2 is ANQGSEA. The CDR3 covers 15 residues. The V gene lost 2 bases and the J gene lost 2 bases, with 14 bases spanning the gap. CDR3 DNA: TGCAGCGTTGAAACTGCCCGGGGGACCACAGATACGCAGTATTTT. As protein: CSVETARGTTDTQYF.

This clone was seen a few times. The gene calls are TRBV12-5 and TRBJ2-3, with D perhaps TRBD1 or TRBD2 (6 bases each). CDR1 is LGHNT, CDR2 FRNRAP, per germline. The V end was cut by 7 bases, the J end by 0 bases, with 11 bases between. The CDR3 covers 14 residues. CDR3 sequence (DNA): TGTGCTAGTGCCTCGGGGGCAAGCACAGATACGCAGTATTTT. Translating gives CASASGASTDTQYF.

This CDR3 reads CASSGTWDQPQHF. CDR3 DNA sequence: TGTGCCAGCAGCGGGACGTGGGATCAGCCCCAGCATTTT. V gene TRBV6-5 combines with J gene TRBJ1-5; TRBD1 is a possible D gene (5 bases). Germline CDR1 MNHEY, CDR2 SVGAGI. V was trimmed by 6 bases and J by 5 bases, leaving 11 bases between them. This CDR3 region has 13 residues.

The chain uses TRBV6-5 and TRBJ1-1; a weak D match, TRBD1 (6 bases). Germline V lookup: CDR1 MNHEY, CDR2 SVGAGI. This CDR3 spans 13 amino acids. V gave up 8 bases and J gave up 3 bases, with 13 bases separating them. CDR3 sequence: CASQTGSHTEAFF. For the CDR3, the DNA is TGTGCCAGCCAGACAGGATCGCACACTGAAGCTTTCTTT.

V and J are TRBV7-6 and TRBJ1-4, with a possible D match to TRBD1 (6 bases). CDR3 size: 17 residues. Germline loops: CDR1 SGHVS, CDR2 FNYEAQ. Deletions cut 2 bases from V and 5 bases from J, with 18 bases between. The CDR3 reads CASSLNQGGRKNEKLFF. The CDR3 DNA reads TGTGCCAGCAGCTTAAACCAAGGGGGAAGAAAAAATGAAAAACTGTTTTTT. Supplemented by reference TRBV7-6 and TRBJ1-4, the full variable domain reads GAGVSQSPRYKVTKRGQDVALRCDPISGHVSLYWYRQALGQGPEFLTYFNYEAQQDKSGLPNDRFSAERPEGSISTLTIQRTEQRDSAMYRCASSLNQGGRKNEKLFFGSGTQLSVL.

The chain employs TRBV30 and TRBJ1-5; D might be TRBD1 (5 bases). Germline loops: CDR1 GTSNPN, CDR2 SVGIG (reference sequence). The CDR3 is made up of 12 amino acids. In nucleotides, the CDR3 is TGTCCCAGGATGGGGGGCAATCAGCCCCAGCATTTT. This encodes CPRMGGNQPQHF.

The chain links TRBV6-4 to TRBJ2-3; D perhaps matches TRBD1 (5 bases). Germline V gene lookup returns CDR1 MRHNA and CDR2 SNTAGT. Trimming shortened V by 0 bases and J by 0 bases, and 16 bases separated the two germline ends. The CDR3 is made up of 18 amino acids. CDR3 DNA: TGTGCCAGCAGTGACTCGGTGTTAGGGGATTTTAGCACAGATACGCAGTATTTT. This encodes CASSDSVLGDFSTDTQYF.

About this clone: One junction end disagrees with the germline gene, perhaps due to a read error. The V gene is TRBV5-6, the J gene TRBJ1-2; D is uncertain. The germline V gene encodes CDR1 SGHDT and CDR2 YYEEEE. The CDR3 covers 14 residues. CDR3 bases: TGTGCCAGCAGCTTGGCCTGGGGTAGCTATGACTACACCTTC. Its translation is CASSLAWGSYDYTF. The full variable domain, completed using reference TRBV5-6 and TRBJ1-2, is DAGVTQSPTHLIKTRGQQVTLRCSPKSGHDTVSWYQQALGQGPQFIFQYYEEEERQRGNFPDRFSGHQFPNYSSELNVNALLLGDSALYLCASSLAWGSYDYTFGSGTRLTVV.

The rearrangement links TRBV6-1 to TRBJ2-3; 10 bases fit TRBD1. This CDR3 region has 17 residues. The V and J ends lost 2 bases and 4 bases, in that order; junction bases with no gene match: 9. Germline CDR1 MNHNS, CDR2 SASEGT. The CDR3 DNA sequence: TGTGCCAGCAGTGAAAGACCGGGACAGGGGAGGCCAGATACGCAGTATTTT. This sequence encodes CASSERPGQGRPDTQYF.

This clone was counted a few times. The CDR3 reads CAIMVDSQGNTIYF. The CDR3 region has the DNA TGTGCCATCATGGTCGACAGCCAAGGAAACACCATATATTTT. This sequence joins TRBV10-3 and TRBJ1-3, with a tentative D call TRBD1 (5 bases). CDR3 length: 14 amino acids. The V end lost 7 bases, the J end lost 4 bases, and 14 bases lay between the germline ends. Germline-derived CDR1 and CDR2 are ENHRY and SYGVKD.

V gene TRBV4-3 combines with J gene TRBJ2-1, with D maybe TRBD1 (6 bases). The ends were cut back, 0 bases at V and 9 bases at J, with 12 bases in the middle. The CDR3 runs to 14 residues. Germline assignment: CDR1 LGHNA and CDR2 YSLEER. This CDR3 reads CASSQDSRTVEQFF. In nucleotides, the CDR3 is TGCGCCAGCAGCCAAGATTCCCGGACAGTTGAGCAGTTCTTC.

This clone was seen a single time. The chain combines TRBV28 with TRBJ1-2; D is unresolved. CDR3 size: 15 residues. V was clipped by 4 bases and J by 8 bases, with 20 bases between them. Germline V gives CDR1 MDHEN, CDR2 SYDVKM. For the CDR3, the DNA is TGTGCCAGCAGTTCGTCCGGAGTGGCGGCCGGGGGCTACACCTTC. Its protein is CASSSSGVAAGGYTF.

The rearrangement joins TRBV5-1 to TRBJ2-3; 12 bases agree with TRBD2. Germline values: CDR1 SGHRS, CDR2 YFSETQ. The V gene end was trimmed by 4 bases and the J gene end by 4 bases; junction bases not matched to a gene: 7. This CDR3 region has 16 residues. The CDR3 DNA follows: TGCGCCAGCAGCCTGCTGACTAGCGGGGGTTCAGATACGCAGTATTTT. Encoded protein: CASSLLTSGGSDTQYF.

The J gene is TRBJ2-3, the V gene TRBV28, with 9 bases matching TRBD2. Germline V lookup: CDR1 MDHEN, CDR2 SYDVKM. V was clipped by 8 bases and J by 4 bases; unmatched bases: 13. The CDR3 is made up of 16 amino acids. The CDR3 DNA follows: TGTGCCAGCTCACCCCCAGTAGCGGGAGAACCAGATACGCAGTATTTT. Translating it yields CASSPPVAGEPDTQYF.

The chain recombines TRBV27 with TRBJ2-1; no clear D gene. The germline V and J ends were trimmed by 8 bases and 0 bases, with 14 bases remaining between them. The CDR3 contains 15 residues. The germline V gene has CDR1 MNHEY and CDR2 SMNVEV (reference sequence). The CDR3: CASLSVPSSYNEQFF. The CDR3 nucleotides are TGTGCCAGCCTTTCGGTCCCAAGCTCCTACAATGAGCAGTTCTTC.

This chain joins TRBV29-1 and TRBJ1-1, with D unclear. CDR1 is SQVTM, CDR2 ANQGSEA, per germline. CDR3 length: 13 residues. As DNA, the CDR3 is TGCACCATTTCGGCGAGCAGCAACACTGAAGCTTTCTTT. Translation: CTISASSNTEAFF.

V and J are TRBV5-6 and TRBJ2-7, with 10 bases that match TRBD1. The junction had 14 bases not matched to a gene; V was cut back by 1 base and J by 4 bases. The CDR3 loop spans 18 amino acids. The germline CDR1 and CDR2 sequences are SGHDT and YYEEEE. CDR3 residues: CASSLLGQGISWLYEQYF. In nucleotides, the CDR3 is TGTGCCAGCAGCTTGTTGGGACAGGGGATTTCTTGGCTATACGAGCAGTACTTC.

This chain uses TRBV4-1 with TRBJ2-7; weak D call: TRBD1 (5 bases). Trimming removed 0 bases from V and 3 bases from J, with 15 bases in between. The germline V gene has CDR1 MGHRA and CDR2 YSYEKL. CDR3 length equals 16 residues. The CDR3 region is CASSQDPYRFFYEQYF. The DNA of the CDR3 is TGCGCCAGCAGCCAAGACCCTTACAGGTTCTTCTACGAGCAGTACTTC.

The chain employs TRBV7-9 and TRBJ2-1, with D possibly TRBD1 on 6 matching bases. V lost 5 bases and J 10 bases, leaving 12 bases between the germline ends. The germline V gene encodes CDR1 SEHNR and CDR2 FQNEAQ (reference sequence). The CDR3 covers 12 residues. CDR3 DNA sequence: TGTGCCAGCAGCATGTACAGGGACGAGCAGTTCTTC. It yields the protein CASSMYRDEQFF.

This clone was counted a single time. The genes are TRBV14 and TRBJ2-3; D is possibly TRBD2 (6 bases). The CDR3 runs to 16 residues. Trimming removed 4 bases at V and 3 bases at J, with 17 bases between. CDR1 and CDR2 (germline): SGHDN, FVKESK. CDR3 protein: CASSPAVAGKTDTQYF. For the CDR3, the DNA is TGTGCCAGCAGCCCCGCTGTGGCGGGAAAGACAGATACGCAGTATTTT.

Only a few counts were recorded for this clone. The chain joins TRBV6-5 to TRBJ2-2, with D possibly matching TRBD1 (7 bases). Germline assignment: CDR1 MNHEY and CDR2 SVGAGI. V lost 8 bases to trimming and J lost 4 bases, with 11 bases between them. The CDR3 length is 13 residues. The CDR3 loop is CASGQGGTGELFF. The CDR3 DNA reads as TGTGCCAGCGGGCAGGGGGGCACCGGGGAGCTGTTTTTT.

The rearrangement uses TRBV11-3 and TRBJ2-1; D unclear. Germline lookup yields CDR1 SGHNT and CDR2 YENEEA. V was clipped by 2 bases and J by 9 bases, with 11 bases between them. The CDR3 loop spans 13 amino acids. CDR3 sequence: CASSLSPVGEQFF. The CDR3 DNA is TGTGCCAGCAGCTTAAGTCCCGTGGGTGAGCAGTTCTTC. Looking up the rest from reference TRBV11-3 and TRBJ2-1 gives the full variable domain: EAGVVQSPRYKIIEKKQPVAFWCNPISGHNTLYWYLQNLGQGPELLIRYENEEAVDDSQLPKDRFSAERLKGVDSTLKIQPAELGDSAVYLCASSLSPVGEQFFGPGTRLTVL.